This T cell receptor beta chain was identified in a study of Ad26.COV2.S vaccination and SARS-CoV-2 variants. Whole-study results and caveats: The study found similar non-spike TCR breadth in vaccine and placebo recipients. Analyses of TCR breadth and depth may have underestimated total T cell responses.

A word on this clone: The target antigen is unknown.

The V and J ends lost 2 bases and 10 bases, in that order; junction bases with no gene match: 6. The CDR3 consists of 15 residues. Germline V gene lookup returns CDR1 LNHNV and CDR2 YYDKDF (reference sequence). Sequenced by immunoSEQ multiplex PCR; TCRdb stores in-frame clones only, minus some. The sample comprises about 350,000 clones, around 83% of which are singletons, and about 3.3% rests with the top ten. Stated treatment: over 15 received Ad26.COV2.S at low or high dose, single or two shots; roughly five received placebo; per-sample allocation not given. Sampling took place 63 days after the first vaccine or placebo injection. This person who donated was an adult of 18-55 years in Boston.

V gene TRBV15 combines with J gene TRBJ1-6, with TRBD1 matching 9 bases. This TCR was recovered from a person aged 18-65 years who received the Ad26.COV2.S COVID-19 vaccine or a placebo. The sequencing here drew on peripheral blood, taken in a trial of Ad26.COV2.S vaccine versus placebo. The CDR3 nucleotides read TGTGCCACCAGCAGATGGACAGGGGAGGGATCACCCCTCCACTTT. Its translation is CATSRWTGEGSPLHF.